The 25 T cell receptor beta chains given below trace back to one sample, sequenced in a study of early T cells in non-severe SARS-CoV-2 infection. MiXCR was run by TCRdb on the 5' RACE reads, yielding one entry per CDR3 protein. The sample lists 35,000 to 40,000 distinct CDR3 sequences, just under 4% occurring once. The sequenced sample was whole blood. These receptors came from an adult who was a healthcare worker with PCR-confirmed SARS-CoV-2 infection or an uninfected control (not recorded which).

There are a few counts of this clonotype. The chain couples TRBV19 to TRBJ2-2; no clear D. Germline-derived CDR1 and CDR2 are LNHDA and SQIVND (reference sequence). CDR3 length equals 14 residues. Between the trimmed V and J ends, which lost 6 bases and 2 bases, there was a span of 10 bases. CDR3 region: CASRREINTGELFF. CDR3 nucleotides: TGTGCCAGTAGGCGAGAGATTAACACCGGGGAGCTGTTTTTT.

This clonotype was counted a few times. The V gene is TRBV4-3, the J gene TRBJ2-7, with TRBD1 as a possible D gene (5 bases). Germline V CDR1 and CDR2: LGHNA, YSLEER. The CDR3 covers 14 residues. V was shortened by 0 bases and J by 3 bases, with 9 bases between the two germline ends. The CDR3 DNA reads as TGCGCCAGCAGCCAAGAGAAGGGGAACTACGAGCAGTACTTC. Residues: CASSQEKGNYEQYF.

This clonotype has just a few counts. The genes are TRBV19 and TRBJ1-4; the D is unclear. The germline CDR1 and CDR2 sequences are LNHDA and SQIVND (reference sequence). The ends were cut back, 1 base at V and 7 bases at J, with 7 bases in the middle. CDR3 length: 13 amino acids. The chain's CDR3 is CASSIARGEKLFF. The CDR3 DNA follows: TGTGCCAGTAGTATAGCTCGCGGTGAAAAACTGTTTTTT.

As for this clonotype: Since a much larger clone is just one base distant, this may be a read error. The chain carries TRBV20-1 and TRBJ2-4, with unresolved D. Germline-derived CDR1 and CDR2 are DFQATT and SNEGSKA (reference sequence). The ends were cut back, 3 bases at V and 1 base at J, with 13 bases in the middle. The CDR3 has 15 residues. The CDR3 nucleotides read TGCAGTGCTAGCGATCCAGTGACGGCCAAAAACATTCAGTACTTC. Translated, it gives CSASDPVTAKNIQYF.

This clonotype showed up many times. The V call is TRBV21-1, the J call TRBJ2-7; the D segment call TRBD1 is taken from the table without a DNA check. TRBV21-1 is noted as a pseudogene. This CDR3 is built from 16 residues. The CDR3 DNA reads TGTGCCAGCAGCAAGGGGGTTCGGTTGAACTCCTACGAGCAGTACTTC. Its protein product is CASSKGVRLNSYEQYF.

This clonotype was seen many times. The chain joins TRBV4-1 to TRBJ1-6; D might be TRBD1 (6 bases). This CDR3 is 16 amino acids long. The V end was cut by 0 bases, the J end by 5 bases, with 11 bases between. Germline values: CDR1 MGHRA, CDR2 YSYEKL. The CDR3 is CASSQDGPGDNSPLHF. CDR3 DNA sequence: TGCGCCAGCAGCCAAGATGGGCCAGGGGATAATTCACCCCTCCACTTT.

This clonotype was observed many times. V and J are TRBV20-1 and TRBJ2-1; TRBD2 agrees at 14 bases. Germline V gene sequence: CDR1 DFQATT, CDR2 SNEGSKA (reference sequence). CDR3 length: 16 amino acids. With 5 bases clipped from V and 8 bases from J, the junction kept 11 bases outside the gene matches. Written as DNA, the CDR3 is TGCAGTGCTTTTCTAACCGGGACTAGCGGGAGCCATGAGCAGTTCTTC. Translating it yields CSAFLTGTSGSHEQFF.

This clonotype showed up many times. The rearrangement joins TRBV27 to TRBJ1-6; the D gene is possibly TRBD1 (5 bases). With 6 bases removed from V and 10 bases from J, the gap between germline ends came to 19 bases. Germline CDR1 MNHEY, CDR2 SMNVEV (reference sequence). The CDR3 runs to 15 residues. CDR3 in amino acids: CASSRQFLEESPLHF. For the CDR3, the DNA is TGTGCCAGCAGCCGACAGTTCTTGGAGGAATCACCCCTCCACTTT.

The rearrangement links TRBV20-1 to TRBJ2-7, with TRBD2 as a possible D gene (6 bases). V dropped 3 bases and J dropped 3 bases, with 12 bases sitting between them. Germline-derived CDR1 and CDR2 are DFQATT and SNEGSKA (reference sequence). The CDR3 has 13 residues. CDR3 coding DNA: TGCAGTGCTAGGGGGGACTCGGGCTACGAGCAGTACGTC. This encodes CSARGDSGYEQYV.

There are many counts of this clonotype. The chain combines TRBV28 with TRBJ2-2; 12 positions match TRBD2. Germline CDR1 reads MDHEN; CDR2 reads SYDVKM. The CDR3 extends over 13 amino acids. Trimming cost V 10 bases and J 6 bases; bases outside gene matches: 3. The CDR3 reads CATGLAGPGELFF. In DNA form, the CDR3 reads TGTGCCACCGGACTAGCGGGGCCCGGGGAGCTGTTTTTT.

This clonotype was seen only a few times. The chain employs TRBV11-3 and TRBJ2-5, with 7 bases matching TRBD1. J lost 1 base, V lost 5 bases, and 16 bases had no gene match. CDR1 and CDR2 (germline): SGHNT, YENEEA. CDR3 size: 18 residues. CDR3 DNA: TGTGCCAGCAGCCGATTACCCGGGACAGCCAGAACCCAAGAGACCCAGTACTTC. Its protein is CASSRLPGTARTQETQYF.

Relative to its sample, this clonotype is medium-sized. In DNA, the CDR3 is TGCAGCGTCGGGGATATAGCGGGAGCGGGAGATACGCAGTATTTT. It is translated as CSVGDIAGAGDTQYF. The chain employs TRBV29-1 and TRBJ2-3; 9 bases fit TRBD2. The CDR3 totals 15 residues. From germline, CDR1 is SQVTM and CDR2 ANQGSEA. J lost 5 bases, V lost 6 bases, and 12 bases had no gene match.

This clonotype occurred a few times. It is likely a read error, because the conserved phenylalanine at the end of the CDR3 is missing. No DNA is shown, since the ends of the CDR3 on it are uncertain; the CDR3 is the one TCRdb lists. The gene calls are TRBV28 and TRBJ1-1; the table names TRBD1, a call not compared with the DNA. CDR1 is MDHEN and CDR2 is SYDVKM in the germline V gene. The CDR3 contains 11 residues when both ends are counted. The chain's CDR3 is CASSSGQPQEM.

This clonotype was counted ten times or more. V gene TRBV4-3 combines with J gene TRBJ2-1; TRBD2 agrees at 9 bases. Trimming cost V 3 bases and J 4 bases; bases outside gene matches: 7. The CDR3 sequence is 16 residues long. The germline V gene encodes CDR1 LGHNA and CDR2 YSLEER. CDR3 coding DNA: TGCGCCAGCAGCCACTTGCTAGCGGGACCTTACAATGAGCAGTTCTTC. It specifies CASSHLLAGPYNEQFF.

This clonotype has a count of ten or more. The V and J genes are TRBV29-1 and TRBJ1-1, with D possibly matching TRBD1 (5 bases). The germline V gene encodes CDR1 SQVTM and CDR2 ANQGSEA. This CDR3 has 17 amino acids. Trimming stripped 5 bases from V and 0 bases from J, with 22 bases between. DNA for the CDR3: TGCAGCGTTACGCCCGGGGCAGGGCGCTCCATGAACACTGAAGCTTTCTTT. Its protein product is CSVTPGAGRSMNTEAFF.

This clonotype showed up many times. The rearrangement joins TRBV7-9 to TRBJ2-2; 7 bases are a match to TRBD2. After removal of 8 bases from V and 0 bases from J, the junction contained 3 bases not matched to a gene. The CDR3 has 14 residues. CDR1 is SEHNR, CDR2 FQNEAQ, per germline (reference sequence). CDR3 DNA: TGTGCCAGCGGACTAGGCCCGAACACCGGGGAGCTGTTTTTT. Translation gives CASGLGPNTGELFF. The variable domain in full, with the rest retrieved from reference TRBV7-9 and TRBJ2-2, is DTGVSQNPRHKITKRGQNVTFRCDPISEHNRLYWYRQTLGQGPEFLTYFQNEAQLEKSRLLSDRFSAERPKGSFSTLEIQRTEQGDSAMYLCASGLGPNTGELFFGEGSRLTVL.

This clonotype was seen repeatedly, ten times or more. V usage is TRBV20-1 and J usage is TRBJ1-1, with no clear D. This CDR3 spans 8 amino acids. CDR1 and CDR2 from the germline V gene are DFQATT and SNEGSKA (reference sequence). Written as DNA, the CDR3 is TGCAGCGACACTGAAGCTTTCTTT. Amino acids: CSDTEAFF.

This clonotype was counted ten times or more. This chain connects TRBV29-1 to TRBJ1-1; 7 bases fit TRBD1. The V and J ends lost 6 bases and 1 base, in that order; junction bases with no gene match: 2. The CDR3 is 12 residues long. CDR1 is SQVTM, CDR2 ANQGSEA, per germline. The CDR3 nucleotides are TGCAGCGTCAGGGGGAAGAACACTGAAGCTTTCTTT. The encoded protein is CSVRGKNTEAFF.

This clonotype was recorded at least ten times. For the CDR3, the DNA is TGTGCCACCGGACTGGGCAATCAGCCCCAGCATTTT. Protein: CATGLGNQPQHF. The chain employs TRBV19 and TRBJ1-5; D gene uncertain. This CDR3 is 12 amino acids long. V was pared by 10 bases and J by 2 bases, with 9 bases between. CDR1 and CDR2 (germline): LNHDA, SQIVND (reference sequence).

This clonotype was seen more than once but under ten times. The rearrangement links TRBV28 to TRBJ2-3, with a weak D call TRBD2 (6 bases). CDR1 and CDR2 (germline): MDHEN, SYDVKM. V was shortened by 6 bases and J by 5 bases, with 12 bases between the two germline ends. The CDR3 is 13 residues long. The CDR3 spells CASSPRRGDTQYF. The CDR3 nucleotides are TGTGCCAGCAGCCCGCGGAGGGGAGATACGCAGTATTTT.

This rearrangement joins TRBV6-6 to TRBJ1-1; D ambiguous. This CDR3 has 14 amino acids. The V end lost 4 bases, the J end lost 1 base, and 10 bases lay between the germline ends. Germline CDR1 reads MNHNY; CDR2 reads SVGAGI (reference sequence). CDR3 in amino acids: CASSSSQANTEAFF. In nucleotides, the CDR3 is TGTGCCAGCAGTTCATCTCAGGCGAACACTGAAGCTTTCTTT.

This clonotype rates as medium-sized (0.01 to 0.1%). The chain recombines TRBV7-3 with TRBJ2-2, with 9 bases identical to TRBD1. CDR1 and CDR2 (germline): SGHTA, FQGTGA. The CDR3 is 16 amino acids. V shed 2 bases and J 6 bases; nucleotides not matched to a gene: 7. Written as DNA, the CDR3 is TGTGCCAGCAGCTTAGGGGGGACAGGGATCGCCGGGGAGCTGTTTTTT. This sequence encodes CASSLGGTGIAGELFF.

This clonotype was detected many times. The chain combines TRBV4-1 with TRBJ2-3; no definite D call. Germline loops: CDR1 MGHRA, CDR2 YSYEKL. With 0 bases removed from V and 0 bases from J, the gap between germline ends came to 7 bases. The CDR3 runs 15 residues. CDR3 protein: CASSQEGRSTDTQYF. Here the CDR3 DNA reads TGCGCCAGCAGCCAAGAGGGCAGGAGCACAGATACGCAGTATTTT.

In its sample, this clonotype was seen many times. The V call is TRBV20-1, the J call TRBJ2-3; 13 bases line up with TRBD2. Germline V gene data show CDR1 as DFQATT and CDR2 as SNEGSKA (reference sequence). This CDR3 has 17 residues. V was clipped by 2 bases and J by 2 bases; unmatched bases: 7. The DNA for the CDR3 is TGCAGTGCTAGACCGGGACTAGCGGGGCCGTTCACAGATACGCAGTATTTT. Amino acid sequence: CSARPGLAGPFTDTQYF.

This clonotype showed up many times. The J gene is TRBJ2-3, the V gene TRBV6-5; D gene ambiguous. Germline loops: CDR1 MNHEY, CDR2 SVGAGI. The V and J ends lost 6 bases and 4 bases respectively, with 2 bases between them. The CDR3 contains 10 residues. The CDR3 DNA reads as TGTGCCAGCAGGGCAGATACGCAGTATTTT. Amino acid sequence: CASRADTQYF.